What follows describes a single T cell receptor (beta chain). Its antigen is as yet unknown. This CDR3 is built from 14 residues. From germline, CDR1 is SGHDT and CDR2 YYEEEE. The V and J ends lost 0 bases and 7 bases respectively, with 10 bases between them. Assay: immunoSEQ multiplex PCR; the TCRdb copy retains only in-frame clones and omits some. The top ten clones hold 15% to 20% of a sample with 20,000 or so clones, roughly 84% of them seen once. This record comes from a study of T cell responses to AZD1222 COVID-19 vaccine. Study-level findings and limits: Among AZD1222 vaccinees, only 5 to 7 were seropositive at baseline. Every sample of the repertoires postdated the peak T cell response.

The receptor was isolated from an adult who received the AZD1222 COVID-19 vaccine. The chain uses TRBV5-6 and TRBJ2-2, with unresolved D. This material consisted of peripheral blood, taken 28 days after the second AZD1222 dose. The CDR3 sequence: CASSLEGRHGELFF. The CDR3 coding sequence is TGTGCCAGCAGCTTGGAAGGCCGGCACGGGGAGCTGTTTTTT.